This TCR beta chain was sequenced during a study of blood T cells in healthy people across ages. Isolation yielded PBMCs, at least 6.5 million per sample, in every case. There were at least 5.5 micrograms of total RNA extracted from every sample. Looked up from germline, CDR1 is LGHDT and CDR2 is YNNKEL (reference sequence). The CDR3 totals 17 residues. J lost 2 bases, V lost 1 base, and 11 bases had no gene match. In this sample, this clonotype turned up a few times. Its target is not known. Broader study findings: The study regarded diversity estimates from one million T cells as underestimates.

A sample-barcoded 5' primer and a J-beta primer mix were used in a second PCR of roughly 7 to 11 cycles. TCRdb passed the 5' RACE reads through MiXCR, listing each CDR3 protein once. The repertoire holds hundreds of thousands of distinct CDR3 sequences, roughly 48% seen once, with 20% to 25% in the top ten. Sequencing was performed on blood. The sequence was obtained from an elderly man in good health. The chain carries TRBV3-1 and TRBJ2-7; TRBD2 aligns across 7 bases. This CDR3 reads CASSQARLAGRTYEQYF. CDR3 nucleotide sequence: TGTGCCAGCAGCCAAGCCCGACTAGCCGGGAGGACCTACGAGCAGTACTTC.